The 3 T cell receptor beta chains reported below all come from one sample, sequenced in a study of CXCR3-negative and CXCR3-positive naive CD8 T cells (dated by TCRdb to between 2018 and 2021). The sequencing machine was a NextSeq 550. The Human TCR Profiling Kit (MiLaboratory) was used to prepare UMI-labeled 5' RACE TRB cDNA libraries. The reads, reprocessed by TCRdb, yield one row per CDR3 protein sequence and no DNA. This sample's table contains roughly 8,000 distinct CDR3 sequences. The top ten clones comprise around 1.5% of the sample. The sequencing sample was made of naive CXCR3- CD8+ T cells from blood. This specimen's cell subset or site label, per the study, means: CD45RO-CCR7+CD27+CD95- naive CD8+ T cells lacking CXCR3 (TNR3-). These receptors were taken from a human donor in good health. Some clones in this sample may be carry-over from other donors' samples.

This clonotype is medium-sized by frequency. The chain recombines TRBV4-1 with TRBJ2-1; TCRdb returns TRBD2, unconfirmable since there is no DNA. The CDR3 runs to 17 residues. Looked up from germline, CDR1 is MGHRA and CDR2 is YSYEKL. CDR3: CASSQDQVGGLRNEQFF.

By frequency, this clonotype is medium-sized. V is TRBV29-1 and J is TRBJ1-1; the D call from TCRdb, TRBD1, cannot be confirmed without DNA. The CDR3 consists of 14 residues. CDR1 SQVTM and CDR2 ANQGSEA come from the germline V gene. This CDR3 reads CSVEADYRGLEAFF.

Its frequency marks this clonotype as medium-sized. The rearrangement uses TRBV29-1 and TRBJ2-7; without DNA, the TCRdb call of TRBD1 cannot be checked. Germline V gene lookup returns CDR1 SQVTM and CDR2 ANQGSEA. This CDR3 is built from 13 residues. The CDR3 loop reads CSVKQGAKNEQYF.